This T cell receptor (beta chain) was profiled in a study of beta chain features in type 1 diabetes. On this clone: Its antigen is not known.

All of the isolated RNA was reverse transcribed, so expressed TCRB transcripts were sequenced. Some clones are missing from TCRdb's copy, which holds only in-frame ones; the method was immunoSEQ multiplex PCR. Of under 300,000 clones in the sample, about 14% were seen once. Averaging roughly 0.12 L, one heparinised blood draw came from each individual donor. The CDR3 spans 13 residues. Germline V gene sequence: CDR1 SNHLY, CDR2 FYNNEI. V lost 6 bases and J lost 9, with 15 bases in between. Regarding the study as a whole: A closer apparent resemblance between naive, central memory and Treg TCRB repertoires was seen in patients than in healthy donors. Overrepresentation of cells with high TCR expression could result from cDNA sequencing. Within each of all four CD4+ subsets, Type 1 diabetes patients had TCRB CDR3s that were moderately but significantly shorter.

This clonotype was obtained from a man between 25 and 39 years old with type 1 diabetes. Source material: naive CD4+ T cells from blood. The chain links TRBV2 to TRBJ1-5; no clear D. Here the CDR3 reads CASRLSGGGPQHF. The DNA for the CDR3 is TGTGCCAGCAGACTATCGGGAGGAGGGCCCCAGCATTTT.